What follows is one T cell receptor beta chain and its context. Antigen unknown. This sample is drawn from a study of cytomegalovirus exposure and HLA in healthy donors. Study results and caveats: A missense variant in DCLRE1C was later tied to TCR beta V- and J-gene trimming. In presence/absence analyses, roughly uniform sequencing depth across donors was assumed. Diagnosis of cytomegalovirus status made by the classifier reportedly showed high specificity and sensitivity.

PCR employed 60 Vbeta and 13 Jbeta primers. Data came from immunoSEQ multiplex PCR; TCRdb stores just in-frame clones and leaves some out. Among over 110,000 clones listed, 70% to 80% were seen once. There are 13 residues in the CDR3. V lost 1 base, J lost 9 bases, and 8 bases lay in between. Per the germline V gene, CDR1 is SGHDT and CDR2 is YYEEEE. The TCR was taken from a female donor in good health and CMV-seronegative. The chain is built from TRBV5-6 and TRBJ1-6, with D unresolved. The sequenced sample consisted of PBMCs. CDR3 sequence reads: CASSLTSGSPLHF. CDR3 coding DNA: TGTGCCAGCAGCTTGACGAGCGGTTCACCCCTCCACTTT. The full variable domain, its missing parts supplied by reference TRBV5-6 and TRBJ1-6, is DAGVTQSPTHLIKTRGQQVTLRCSPKSGHDTVSWYQQALGQGPQFIFQYYEEEERQRGNFPDRFSGHQFPNYSSELNVNALLLGDSALYLCASSLTSGSPLHFGNGTRLTVT.